These 24 T cell receptor beta chains were sequenced from one sample in a study of shared clonotypes between healthy human individuals. TCRdb keeps only in-frame clones here, not all; method: immunoSEQ multiplex PCR. The data show about 2.5 million clones, 85% to 95% seen once. What was sequenced was naive CD4+ T cells from PBMCs. Subset reported: CD45RA+ positively selected. The receptors were sampled from a man between 18 and 29 years old in good health. Some clones in this sample may be carry-over from other donors' samples.

CDR3 in DNA: TGCGCCAGCAGCTTGGACCTCAGGGGGGGAGATACGCAGTATTTT. It encodes CASSLDLRGGDTQYF. This chain joins TRBV5-1 and TRBJ2-3; D assignment may be TRBD1 or TRBD2 (7 bases each). From germline, CDR1 is SGHRS and CDR2 YFSETQ. The CDR3 extends over 15 amino acids. Between the trimmed V and J ends, which lost 0 bases and 5 bases, there was a span of 13 bases.

The rearrangement uses TRBV2 and TRBJ1-5; TRBD1 agrees at 7 bases. Unmatched junction bases numbered 9, after V lost 3 bases and J lost 7 bases. In germline, CDR1 is SNHLY, CDR2 FYNNEI. The CDR3 consists of 15 residues. The CDR3 sequence is CASSERLGGRQPQHF. The CDR3, as DNA: TGTGCCAGCAGTGAGCGGTTAGGGGGCCGGCAGCCCCAGCATTTT.

The V and J genes are TRBV11-2 and TRBJ2-1, with 13 bases lining up with TRBD2. The CDR3 runs to 14 residues. Unmatched junction bases numbered 0, after V lost 1 base and J lost 9 bases. CDR1 SGHAT and CDR2 FQNNGV come from the germline V gene. The CDR3 protein is CASSLGLAGGEQFF. The DNA of the CDR3 is TGTGCCAGCAGCTTAGGACTAGCGGGAGGTGAGCAGTTCTTC.

Comments on this clone: Other DNA sequences in this sample translate to the same CDR3. This chain links TRBV11-2 with TRBJ2-1; 7 bases line up with TRBD1. CDR1 SGHAT and CDR2 FQNNGV come from the germline V gene. The CDR3 consists of 15 residues. V lost 1 base, J lost 0 bases, and 0 bases stayed unmatched. The CDR3 reads CASSLGQGSYNEQFF. Here the CDR3 DNA reads TGTGCCAGCAGCTTAGGACAGGGCTCCTACAATGAGCAGTTCTTC.

The V gene is TRBV6-5, the J gene TRBJ2-7; D is perhaps TRBD1 or TRBD2 (6 bases each). CDR3 length: 15 residues. Trimming left V 2 bases short and J 0 bases short, with 11 bases between. CDR1 and CDR2 from the germline V gene are MNHEY and SVGAGI. The CDR3 reads CASSYRGPSSYEQYF. As DNA, the CDR3 is TGTGCCAGCAGTTACCGGGGGCCGAGCTCCTACGAGCAGTACTTC.

The rearrangement links TRBV6-1 to TRBJ2-3; unclear D gene. Germline V gene sequence: CDR1 MNHNS, CDR2 SASEGT. V lost 4 bases to trimming and J lost 0 bases, with 8 bases between them. This CDR3 comprises 14 residues. CDR3 amino acids: CASSVWLSTDTQYF. The CDR3 DNA follows: TGTGCCAGCAGTGTCTGGCTGAGCACAGATACGCAGTATTTT.

This clone has more than one count but fewer than ten. The V and J genes are TRBV30 and TRBJ1-1; TRBD1 agrees at 9 bases. Germline-derived CDR1 and CDR2 are GTSNPN and SVGIG (reference sequence). V was clipped by 0 bases and J by 3 bases; unmatched bases: 2. This CDR3 region has 14 residues. As DNA, the CDR3 is TGTGCCTGGAGTGTAGGGACAGGGCACACTGAAGCTTTCTTT. It specifies CAWSVGTGHTEAFF. Supplemented by reference TRBV30 and TRBJ1-1, the full variable domain reads SQTIHQWPATLVQPVGSPLSLECTVEGTSNPNLYWYRQAAGRGLQLLFYSVGIGQISSEVPQNLSASRPQDRQFILSSKKLLLSDSGFYLCAWSVGTGHTEAFFGQGTRLTVV.

This rearrangement joins TRBV5-5 to TRBJ2-2; 10 nucleotides agree with TRBD2. V trimming: 0 bases; J trimming: 4 bases; junction bases outside the gene matches: 9. In germline, CDR1 is SGHKS, CDR2 YYEKEE (reference sequence). This CDR3 has 18 residues. CDR3 coding DNA: TGTGCCAGCAGCTTGGGGAGACTAGCGGGCTTAATCACCGGGGAGCTGTTTTTT. Encoded protein: CASSLGRLAGLITGELFF.

This clone was counted a single time. The chain couples TRBV28 to TRBJ2-1; D gene unclear. Germline V gives CDR1 MDHEN, CDR2 SYDVKM. This CDR3 is 13 amino acids long. Deletions cut 8 bases from V and 2 bases from J, with 10 bases between. This CDR3 is CASHGTTYNEQFF. The CDR3 DNA reads as TGTGCCAGCCATGGCACCACCTACAATGAGCAGTTCTTC. Drawing the rest from reference TRBV28 and TRBJ2-1, the complete variable domain is DVKVTQSSRYLVKRTGEKVFLECVQDMDHENMFWYRQDPGLGLRLIYFSYDVKMKEKGDIPEGYSVSREKKERFSLILESASTNQTSMYLCASHGTTYNEQFFGPGTRLTVL.

This chain joins TRBV5-1 and TRBJ1-5; D gene ambiguous. The length of the CDR3 is 14 residues. V was trimmed by 0 bases and J by 7 bases, leaving 11 bases between them. CDR1 and CDR2 (germline): SGHRS, YFSETQ. The CDR3 DNA reads as TGCGCCAGCAGCTTGGCTTTTGGGAGCCAGCCCCAGCATTTT. Translated, it gives CASSLAFGSQPQHF.

The V gene is TRBV4-1, the J gene TRBJ2-3; 10 bases line up with TRBD2. CDR1 MGHRA and CDR2 YSYEKL come from the germline V gene. The length of the CDR3 is 17 residues. Trimming removed 1 base from V and 4 bases from J; junction bases left unmatched: 8. The CDR3 loop reads CASSQVASGSGADTQYF. The CDR3 nucleotides are TGCGCCAGCAGCCAAGTGGCTAGCGGGAGTGGAGCAGATACGCAGTATTTT.

The chain is built from TRBV7-9 and TRBJ1-4; 10 bases match TRBD1. V lost 1 base to trimming and J lost 7 bases; unmatched junction nucleotides: 3. The CDR3 spans 15 residues. CDR1 SEHNR and CDR2 FQNEAQ come from the germline V gene (reference sequence). The CDR3 nucleotides read TGTGCCAGCAGCTTAGTTGGGACAGGGGCTGAAAAACTGTTTTTT. Its protein is CASSLVGTGAEKLFF.

The gene calls are TRBV5-1 and TRBJ2-3; D unresolved. CDR1 and CDR2 (germline): SGHRS, YFSETQ. The CDR3 runs 15 residues. Trimming shortened V by 2 bases and J by 4 bases, and 14 bases separated the two germline ends. CDR3 amino acids: CASSFIPEQADTQYF. CDR3 in DNA: TGCGCCAGCAGCTTTATCCCAGAGCAGGCAGATACGCAGTATTTT. Supplemented by reference TRBV5-1 and TRBJ2-3, the full variable domain reads KAGVTQTPRYLIKTRGQQVTLSCSPISGHRSVSWYQQTPGQGLQFLFEYFSETQRNKGNFPGRFSGRQFSNSRSEMNVSTLELGDSALYLCASSFIPEQADTQYFGPGTRLTVL.

V gene TRBV15 combines with J gene TRBJ1-1; D unclear. Trimming removed 5 bases at V and 1 base at J, with 11 bases between. The length of the CDR3 is 14 residues. CDR1 and CDR2 from the germline V gene are LNHNV and YYDKDF (reference sequence). The CDR3 sequence: CATSRSRGNTEAFF. CDR3 DNA sequence: TGTGCCACCAGCCGCTCTCGGGGGAACACTGAAGCTTTCTTT. The full variable domain, completed using reference TRBV15 and TRBJ1-1, is DAMVIQNPRYQVTQFGKPVTLSCSQTLNHNVMYWYQQKSSQAPKLLFHYYDKDFNNEADTPDNFQSRRPNTSFCFLDIRSPGLGDTAMYLCATSRSRGNTEAFFGQGTRLTVV.

This chain uses TRBV5-4 with TRBJ2-3, with 7 bases fitting TRBD2. V trimming: 6 bases; J trimming: 0 bases; junction bases outside the gene matches: 4. The CDR3 spans 14 residues. Germline values: CDR1 SGHNT, CDR2 YYREEE (reference sequence). The CDR3 nucleotides are TGTGCCAGCAACCGGGAGGCTAGCACAGATACGCAGTATTTT. Residues: CASNREASTDTQYF.

V is TRBV30 and J is TRBJ1-2, with D unresolved. Trimming took off 6 bases at V and 0 bases at J, with 17 bases between the two ends. This CDR3 contains 15 residues. Germline V gene lookup returns CDR1 GTSNPN and CDR2 SVGIG (reference sequence). CDR3 protein: CACWRSGPSNYGYTF. The CDR3 DNA sequence: TGTGCCTGTTGGAGATCCGGGCCTTCTAACTATGGCTACACCTTC.

In nucleotides, the CDR3 is TGTGCCAGCAGTGAAACCGGCCTGAACACTGAAGCTTTCTTT. Translation gives CASSETGLNTEAFF. V usage is TRBV6-4 and J usage is TRBJ1-1, with D unclear. This CDR3 has 14 amino acids. Between the trimmed V and J ends, which lost 3 bases and 0 bases, there was a span of 8 bases. Germline V lookup: CDR1 MRHNA, CDR2 SNTAGT.

The rearrangement joins TRBV6-5 to TRBJ1-1, with D possibly matching TRBD1 (5 bases). Germline V gene sequence: CDR1 MNHEY, CDR2 SVGAGI. V lost 0 bases to trimming and J lost 0 bases, with 8 bases between them. This CDR3 comprises 15 residues. CDR3 amino acids: CASSYSDNMNTEAFF. CDR3 DNA: TGTGCCAGCAGTTACTCGGACAACATGAACACTGAAGCTTTCTTT.

The J gene is TRBJ2-7, the V gene TRBV7-2; a weak D match, TRBD1 (6 bases). V was pared by 4 bases and J by 3 bases, with 16 bases between. This CDR3 has 15 residues. Germline V CDR1 and CDR2: SGHTA, FQGNSA. CDR3 DNA: TGTGCCAGCAGCTCATCAGGGGTTGGTATCTACGAGCAGTACTTC. Its protein product is CASSSSGVGIYEQYF.

Notes on this clone: At one end, the junction sequence differs from germline, possibly due to a read error. This rearrangement joins TRBV30 to TRBJ1-5; D possibly corresponds to TRBD1 (6 bases). The CDR3 is 13 amino acids. Germline CDR1 reads GTSNPN; CDR2 reads SVGIG (reference sequence). The CDR3 region has the DNA TGTGCTTGGAAGACACAGGGAAATCAGCCCCAGCATTTT. Translation gives CAWKTQGNQPQHF.

This chain joins TRBV5-4 and TRBJ1-2; D remains ambiguous. The CDR3 is 13 amino acids. Germline V gene sequence: CDR1 SGHNT, CDR2 YYREEE (reference sequence). The germline V and J ends were trimmed by 2 bases and 3 bases, with 8 bases remaining between them. The CDR3 is CASSLRQDYGYTF. The DNA of the CDR3 is TGTGCCAGCAGCTTAAGACAAGACTATGGCTACACCTTC.

The genes are TRBV7-3 and TRBJ2-7, with 7 bases matching TRBD1. This CDR3 region has 11 residues. With V trimmed by 3 bases and J by 12 bases, 5 bases remained unmatched. Germline V gene data show CDR1 as SGHTA and CDR2 as FQGTGA. CDR3 sequence reads: CASSLTGSLYF. DNA for the CDR3: TGTGCCAGCAGCTTGACAGGGTCCCTGTACTTC.

V and J are TRBV7-2 and TRBJ1-3; D unclear. Germline CDR1 is SGHTA and CDR2 is FQGNSA. V lost 2 bases and J 4 bases, leaving 9 bases between the germline ends. CDR3 length: 14 residues. The CDR3 is CASSLKGGGNTIYF. The CDR3 DNA follows: TGTGCCAGCAGCTTAAAGGGAGGGGGAAACACCATATATTTT.

The rearrangement joins TRBV27 to TRBJ1-5, with D unresolved. Germline CDR1 is MNHEY and CDR2 is SMNVEV (reference sequence). V lost 6 bases, J lost 4 bases, and 16 bases lay in between. There are 15 residues in the CDR3. CDR3 sequence: CASSPGSWGNQPQHF. The CDR3 DNA follows: TGTGCCAGCAGCCCGGGGAGCTGGGGTAATCAGCCCCAGCATTTT.